One sample yielded the 7 T cell receptor beta chains listed below, sequenced in a study of T cells in tumors after PD-1 blockade. Produced via immunoSEQ multiplex PCR; TCRdb's table is partial and in-frame only. The sample carries roughly 59,000 clones, over 75% recorded once. Sequenced material: PBMCs, taken before anti-PD-1 treatment. The receptors were gathered from a human donor with basal cell carcinoma.

The chain carries TRBV30 and TRBJ1-4, with a weak D call TRBD1 (6 bases). CDR3 length equals 14 residues. Germline V gives CDR1 GTSNPN, CDR2 SVGIG (reference sequence). Trimming stripped 3 bases from V and 7 bases from J, with 15 bases between. CDR3 in amino acids: CAWRSQGRGEKLFF. The CDR3 nucleotides are TGTGCCTGGAGATCTCAGGGCAGGGGTGAAAAACTGTTTTTT.

In DNA, the CDR3 is TGTGCCAGCACCCTCTCGGGGGTGGGCACTGAAGCTTTCTTT. Protein sequence: CASTLSGVGTEAFF. V is TRBV5-6 and J is TRBJ1-1, with a possible D match to TRBD1 (5 bases). V gave up 6 bases and J gave up 4 bases, with 16 bases separating them. In germline, CDR1 is SGHDT, CDR2 YYEEEE. The CDR3 contains 14 residues.

This chain connects TRBV4-1 to TRBJ2-7; perhaps TRBD2 as D (6 bases). CDR1 MGHRA and CDR2 YSYEKL come from the germline V gene. CDR3 length equals 16 residues. The V and J ends lost 0 bases and 7 bases respectively, with 19 bases between them. As DNA, the CDR3 is TGCGCCAGCAGCCAAGAGATTCGGGGGACGATGGGGGAGCAGTACTTC. Protein product: CASSQEIRGTMGEQYF.

The rearrangement links TRBV10-1 to TRBJ2-7; maybe TRBD2 (6 bases). This CDR3 is 15 amino acids long. CDR1 is WNHNN, CDR2 SYGVQD, per germline (reference sequence). V was shortened by 2 bases and J by 0 bases, with 11 bases between the two germline ends. DNA for the CDR3: TGCGCCAGCAGTGAGGAGCGCGGGGACTCCTACGAGCAGTACTTC. It codes for CASSEERGDSYEQYF.

The V and J genes are TRBV18 and TRBJ1-3; 8 bases match TRBD1. The germline gives CDR1 KGHSH, CDR2 LQKENI. There are 15 residues in the CDR3. J gave up 6 bases and V 2 bases, and 6 bases lay outside the gene matches. The CDR3 protein is CASSPGDRTLNTIYF. As DNA, the CDR3 is TGTGCCAGCTCACCAGGGGACAGGACTCTAAACACCATATATTTT.

This chain connects TRBV7-6 to TRBJ1-1, with D possibly TRBD1 on 5 matching bases. CDR1 SGHVS and CDR2 FNYEAQ come from the germline V gene. This CDR3 is built from 14 residues. V lost 3 bases and J 3 bases, leaving 11 bases between the germline ends. The DNA for the CDR3 is TGTGCCAGCAGCTTCACAGGCACGGACACTGAAGCTTTCTTT. The encoded protein is CASSFTGTDTEAFF.

The rearrangement links TRBV6-6 to TRBJ2-7; TRBD2 matches 7 bases. Germline CDR1 is MNHNY and CDR2 is SVGAGI (reference sequence). The trim removed 2 bases at V and 5 bases at J, leaving 6 bases unmatched. The CDR3 spans 14 residues. CDR3 coding DNA: TGTGCCAGCAGTTACGGGGGGGGGTTCGACGAGCAGTACTTC. Amino acids: CASSYGGGFDEQYF.